These 4 T cell receptor beta chains share one sample of origin, sequenced in a study of T cells in Graves' hyperthyroidism and ophthalmopathy. What was amplified from RNA transcripts were TCR beta CDR3 regions. Carried out on the TCR CDR3, a first-round RT-PCR used the HTBI primer set. TCRdb analysed the multiplex PCR reads with MiXCR anew, one entry per CDR3 protein. The sample has 300,000 to 400,000 distinct CDR3 sequences, approximately 15% seen once. Sequenced material: blood. The receptors come from a woman aged 25 to 39 with Graves' hyperthyroidism.

A few counts support this clonotype. J is TRBJ2-1 and V is TRBV30; maybe TRBD2 (6 bases). Germline assignment: CDR1 GTSNPN and CDR2 SVGIG (reference sequence). The CDR3 has 14 amino acids. The V and J ends lost 5 bases and 5 bases respectively, with 16 bases between them. The CDR3 is CAWAPGEGHNEQFF. The CDR3 nucleotides read TGTGCCTGGGCCCCGGGAGAGGGGCACAATGAGCAGTTCTTC.

This clonotype was picked up many times. V usage is TRBV7-8 and J usage is TRBJ2-7, with 9 positions matching TRBD2. The CDR3 length is 18 residues. Germline CDR1 is SGHVS and CDR2 is FQNEAQ. V lost 1 base to trimming and J lost 3 bases; unmatched junction nucleotides: 13. The DNA of the CDR3 is TGTGCCAGCAGCTTAGTGGGACTAGCATCTAGGGGGCTCTACGAGCAGTACTTC. This gives the protein CASSLVGLASRGLYEQYF.

This clonotype has just a few counts. The gene calls are TRBV11-2 and TRBJ1-6; 9 nucleotides match TRBD1. The CDR3 has 17 residues. Germline values: CDR1 SGHAT, CDR2 FQNNGV. Trimming cost V 10 bases and J 8 bases; bases outside gene matches: 18. The CDR3 region has the DNA TGTGCCAACAGAAGGCAAACGGCGGGACAGGGACATTCACCCCTCCACTTT. As protein: CANRRQTAGQGHSPLHF.

This clonotype was counted many times. As DNA, the CDR3 is TGTGCCAGCAGTACAGGGGTGAACCAAGAGACCCAGTACTTC. As protein: CASSTGVNQETQYF. This sequence joins TRBV12-3 or TRBV12-4 and TRBJ2-5; TRBD1 matches 7 bases. With 5 bases clipped from V and 0 bases from J, the junction kept 3 bases outside the gene matches. The CDR3 is 14 residues long.